This TCR beta chain was observed in a study of Tregs in tolerant kidney transplant recipients (dated by TCRdb to between 2019 and 2020). A note on the overall study: The study used TCRbeta sequencing to identify donor-specific regulatory T cells before combined kidney and bone marrow transplantation, then tracked those cells after transplant.

Transplants used related donors with nonmyeloablative bone marrow transplantation; mixed chimerism was transient in the human trials. Thawed PBMCs were FACS-sorted into unstimulated Tregs (CD4+CD25+CD127-), CD4+ non-Tregs (CD4+CD25-), CD4 cells and CD8 cells. The patients were a few recipients of combined kidney and bone marrow transplants from the ITN036ST trial, and samples were available only from these trial subjects. Healthy control blood was processed to PBMCs by Ficoll density gradient and cryopreserved, and patient PBMCs were collected before and after transplant. CDR3 length: 13 amino acids, cysteine to phenylalanine. The DNA shown is the part of the CDR3 that was read: 30 bases, in frame from base 1. According to the germline V gene (reference sequence), CDR1 reads DFQATT and CDR2 reads SNEGSKA. The V and J ends are trimmed by 5 bases and 1 base, leaving 12 bases between them. For TCRbeta CDR3 sequencing, genomic DNA was extracted from sorted cells using the QIAGEN DNeasy Blood and Tissue Kit. High-throughput TCRbeta CDR3 sequencing, including PCR amplification with bias correction and internal controls, was performed commercially through immunoSEQ. On the study's bioinformatics: Unique productive TCRbeta sequences were defined by CDR3 nucleotide sequence where primers matched, otherwise by CDR3 amino acid sequence with Vbeta and Jbeta genes. Sorting error was corrected by removing sequences shared between sorted populations at a frequency ratio of 2:1 or less, and the remaining shared sequences were assigned to the higher population. A sequence was defined as donor-reactive if the sequence was expanded at least 5-fold in CFSE-low cells compared with unstimulated cells and had a frequency of at least 0.01% in CFSE-low cells. Jensen-Shannon divergence, calculated on the top 100 TCRbeta sequences ranked by frequency, was used to quantify repertoire divergence. When a sample had multiple sequencing runs, each run was corrected for sorting error separately and the runs were then pooled. TCRdb took this table from immuneACCESS and kept in-frame rearrangements with V and J called. Such tables lack part of the clones; where checked against another copy, unresolved V genes explain under half of the gap, and the rest is unexplained. For V, J and clone size, that table is used; D and trimming come from the DNA. The sample's own table lists tens of thousands of clones. The top ten constitute under 2% of the sample.

About this clone itself: Its antigen is still unknown. Coverage ceases 3 residues before the CDR3 finishes, and the germline J gene fills in the end.

Overall study outcomes, separate from this receptor: Because only a small number of patients were included, the study had limitations, and the results will need to be validated in larger populations as well as under other immunosuppression protocols. Although technical replication error seemed to be minimal, the question of biological reproducibility was not addressed directly. For some patients the PCR primers changed over time, which made it impossible to compare the samples from those patients at the nucleotide level. In tolerant patients, donor-specific Tregs expanded more than Tregs overall, which suggests antigen-driven rather than nonspecific expansion. Expanding Tregs with activated donor B cells appeared to identify the most biologically relevant and donor-specific TCRbeta repertoire.

The sequence is built from TRBV20-1 and TRBJ2-7; no D gene can be assigned with confidence. The sequencing used CD4+ T cells from blood (PBMCs), collected 24 months after the transplant. The TCR sequence derives from a human patient who received a combined kidney and bone marrow transplant. After a transplant, certain T cells may trace back to the graft donor. The CDR3 here reads CSARSPVSYEQYF. CDR3 DNA (partial): TGCAGTGCTCGGTCCCCGGTATCCTACGAG.